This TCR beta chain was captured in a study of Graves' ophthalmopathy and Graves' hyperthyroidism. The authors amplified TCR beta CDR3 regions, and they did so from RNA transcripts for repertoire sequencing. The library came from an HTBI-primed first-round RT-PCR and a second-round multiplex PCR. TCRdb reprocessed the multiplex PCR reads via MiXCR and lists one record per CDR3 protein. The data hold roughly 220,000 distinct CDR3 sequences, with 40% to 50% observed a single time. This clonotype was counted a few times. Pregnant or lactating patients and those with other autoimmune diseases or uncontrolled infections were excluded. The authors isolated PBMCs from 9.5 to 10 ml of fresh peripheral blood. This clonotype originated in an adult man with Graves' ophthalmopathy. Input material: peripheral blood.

CDR3 sequence: CASSFQAGNTIYF. In nucleotides, the CDR3 is TGTGCCAGCAGTTTTCAGGCTGGAAACACCATATATTTT. The chain carries TRBV12-3 or TRBV12-4 and TRBJ1-3, with D hard to call. Trimming removed 3 bases at V and 2 bases at J, with 5 bases between. The CDR3 extends over 13 amino acids.